Shown below are 26 T cell receptor beta chains from a single sample sequenced in a study of shared clonotypes between healthy human individuals. Sequencing used immunoSEQ multiplex PCR; TCRdb keeps in-frame clones, though not all of them. This table holds roughly 1,800,000 clones, approximately 94% found once. Only CD45RO-negative cells positively selected for CCR7 counted as naive CD8 cells, so terminally differentiated effector memory CD45RA+ cells were excluded. Material for sequencing was naive CD8+ T cells sorted from blood. Receptors were obtained from a man between 18 and 29 years old in good health.

The V call is TRBV13, the J call TRBJ2-1; possible D gene TRBD2, 6 bases. Germline V gene data show CDR1 as PRHDT and CDR2 as FYEKMQ (reference sequence). This CDR3 is built from 14 residues. The V and J ends lost 2 bases and 8 bases respectively, with 13 bases between them. CDR3 DNA sequence: TGTGCCAGCAGCTTACGGAGGGAGAGGGATGAGCAGTTCTTC. Residues: CASSLRRERDEQFF.

This clone was recorded a few times. The chain joins TRBV7-9 to TRBJ1-1, with 7 nucleotides matching TRBD1. CDR1 and CDR2 (germline): SEHNR, FQNEAQ (reference sequence). The CDR3 spans 12 residues. Unmatched junction bases numbered 0, after V lost 5 bases and J lost 3 bases. The CDR3: CASSDRDTEAFF. In DNA, the CDR3 is TGTGCCAGCAGCGACAGGGACACTGAAGCTTTCTTT.

The chain combines TRBV23-1 with TRBJ2-4, with D perhaps matching TRBD2 (6 bases). TRBV23-1 is labeled an ORF, and its function is uncertain. There are 15 residues in the CDR3. The V gene lost 8 bases and the J gene lost 1 base, with 15 bases spanning the gap. CDR3 in amino acids: CASFYAGLAKNIQYF. CDR3 sequence (DNA): TGCGCCAGCTTTTACGCGGGACTCGCCAAAAACATTCAGTACTTC.

The chain uses TRBV27 and TRBJ2-3, with TRBD1 identical over 8 bases. Unmatched junction bases numbered 16, after V lost 7 bases and J lost 4 bases. The CDR3 has 17 amino acids. Germline V gene lookup returns CDR1 MNHEY and CDR2 SMNVEV (reference sequence). The CDR3 sequence: CASTSQGQTGVPDTQYF. The CDR3 bases are TGTGCCAGCACTTCCCAAGGACAGACAGGGGTACCAGATACGCAGTATTTT.

This chain joins TRBV6-1 and TRBJ1-5; 7 positions agree with TRBD1. V dropped 4 bases and J dropped 5; count of bases not matched to a gene: 11. This CDR3 comprises 16 residues. CDR1 is MNHNS, CDR2 SASEGT, per germline. The CDR3 region is CASSGLDRAIDQPQHF. As DNA, the CDR3 is TGTGCCAGCAGTGGGCTAGACAGGGCCATTGATCAGCCCCAGCATTTT.

The chain's CDR3 is CASSVWGGDYGYTF. CDR3 nucleotide sequence: TGTGCCAGCAGCGTATGGGGTGGGGACTATGGCTACACCTTC. The chain employs TRBV9 and TRBJ1-2; D gene uncertain. The V gene lost 1 base and the J gene lost 3 bases, with 10 bases spanning the gap. The CDR3 extends over 14 amino acids. The germline CDR1 and CDR2 sequences are SGDLS and YYNGEE. The entire variable domain, with the rest obtained from reference TRBV9 and TRBJ1-2, is as follows: DSGVTQTPKHLITATGQRVTLRCSPRSGDLSVYWYQQSLDQGLQFLIQYYNGEERAKGNILERFSAQQFPDLHSELNLSSLELGDSALYFCASSVWGGDYGYTFGSGTRLTVV.

The chain has TRBV2 and TRBJ2-1; TRBD2 agrees at 13 bases. The CDR3 has 15 amino acids. Germline V CDR1 and CDR2: SNHLY, FYNNEI. After removal of 1 base from V and 9 bases from J, the junction contained 3 bases not matched to a gene. For the CDR3, the DNA is TGTGCCAGCAGTGAAGGGACTAGCGGGAGAGTTGAGCAGTTCTTC. Its protein is CASSEGTSGRVEQFF.

V gene TRBV11-2 combines with J gene TRBJ1-2; D remains ambiguous. The V end lost 3 bases, the J end lost 4 bases, and 3 bases lay between the germline ends. The germline V gene has CDR1 SGHAT and CDR2 FQNNGV. This CDR3 is 11 amino acids long. The DNA of the CDR3 is TGTGCCAGCAGCTTCAGCTATGGCTACACCTTC. Residues: CASSFSYGYTF. Based on the CDR3 plus reference TRBV11-2 and TRBJ1-2, the full variable domain is EAGVAQSPRYKIIEKRQSVAFWCNPISGHATLYWYQQILGQGPKLLIQFQNNGVVDDSQLPKDRFSAERLKGVDSTLKIQPAKLEDSAVYLCASSFSYGYTFGSGTRLTVV.

This sequence joins TRBV11-2 and TRBJ2-1; TRBD2 is a possible D gene (7 bases). V was shortened by 5 bases and J by 7 bases, with 15 bases between the two germline ends. The germline CDR1 and CDR2 sequences are SGHAT and FQNNGV. The CDR3 is 14 amino acids. The CDR3 bases are TGTGCCAGCAGCAGGGGGGGCCCTGGAAATGAGCAGTTCTTC. Amino acids: CASSRGGPGNEQFF.

The rearrangement links TRBV9 to TRBJ1-4, with 11 bases aligning to TRBD1. Germline V gives CDR1 SGDLS, CDR2 YYNGEE. The CDR3 has 15 amino acids. V gave up 4 bases and J gave up 7 bases; unmatched junction bases: 6. CDR3 sequence reads: CASSLLGTGGEKLFF. The CDR3 DNA reads TGTGCCAGCAGCCTCCTAGGGACAGGGGGTGAAAAACTGTTTTTT.

The chain has TRBV19 and TRBJ1-1, with D hard to call. This CDR3 region has 14 residues. Trimming stripped 5 bases from V and 1 base from J, with 11 bases between. The germline CDR1 and CDR2 sequences are LNHDA and SQIVND (reference sequence). The CDR3 coding sequence is TGTGCCAGTAGTGACCGGACGGGGAACACTGAAGCTTTCTTT. Translating it yields CASSDRTGNTEAFF.

This chain uses TRBV9 with TRBJ2-5, with a tentative D call TRBD2 (5 bases). The V gene lost 4 bases and the J gene lost 2 bases, with 12 bases spanning the gap. Germline V gene lookup returns CDR1 SGDLS and CDR2 YYNGEE. The CDR3 loop spans 14 amino acids. This CDR3 is CASSLPDSQETQYF. The CDR3 DNA follows: TGTGCCAGCAGCCTCCCGGACTCTCAAGAGACCCAGTACTTC.

A note on this clone: Other nucleotide sequences from this sample produce the same CDR3. The chain has TRBV7-9 and TRBJ2-1; D not certain. The CDR3 extends over 15 amino acids. CDR1 SEHNR and CDR2 FQNEAQ come from the germline V gene (reference sequence). V was clipped by 1 base and J by 3 bases, with 10 bases between them. The CDR3 sequence: CASSLDGSFYNEQFF. The DNA of the CDR3 is TGTGCCAGCAGCTTAGACGGGTCCTTCTACAATGAGCAGTTCTTC.

This clone was counted once. The chain links TRBV9 to TRBJ2-3, with D maybe TRBD2 (6 bases). Trimming removed 3 bases at V and 6 bases at J, with 20 bases between. The CDR3 runs to 16 residues. Germline-derived CDR1 and CDR2 are SGDLS and YYNGEE. The CDR3 here is CASSALGGAVGDTQYF. In DNA form, the CDR3 reads TGTGCCAGCAGCGCCCTCGGAGGGGCTGTCGGCGATACGCAGTATTTT.

This clone was counted between two and nine times. The chain uses TRBV7-9 and TRBJ1-2; a possible D gene is TRBD1 (5 bases). The V end was cut by 2 bases, the J end by 2 bases, with 15 bases between. Germline assignment: CDR1 SEHNR and CDR2 FQNEAQ (reference sequence). The CDR3 runs 16 residues. The CDR3 region is CASSLLDTHRNYGYTF. Here the CDR3 DNA reads TGTGCCAGCAGCTTATTGGACACTCACAGGAACTATGGCTACACCTTC.

This chain joins TRBV7-2 and TRBJ1-1; possible D gene TRBD1, 6 bases. V lost 1 base to trimming and J lost 5 bases, with 17 bases between them. CDR1 is SGHTA and CDR2 is FQGNSA in the germline V gene. This CDR3 has 16 residues. CDR3 in DNA: TGTGCCAGCAGCTTAGACGTCGGCAGGGGTAGGACTGAAGCTTTCTTT. Its translation is CASSLDVGRGRTEAFF.

The chain has TRBV11-2 and TRBJ2-7, with a tentative D call TRBD2 (5 bases). The germline CDR1 and CDR2 sequences are SGHAT and FQNNGV. This CDR3 has 15 residues. V shed 0 bases and J shed 0 bases, with 9 bases lying between them. CDR3 bases: TGTGCCAGCAGCTTAGAAGGGAGTCCCTCCTACGAGCAGTACTTC. Amino acid sequence: CASSLEGSPSYEQYF.

The CDR3 DNA sequence: TGCAGCGTTGAAGCATCCCTAGCGGGAGTGTCCTACGAGCAGTACTTC. It is translated as CSVEASLAGVSYEQYF. The chain carries TRBV29-1 and TRBJ2-7; 10 bases are shared with TRBD2. Per the germline V gene, CDR1 is SQVTM and CDR2 is ANQGSEA. CDR3 length equals 16 residues. V trimming: 1 base; J trimming: 1 base; junction bases outside the gene matches: 7.

CDR3 bases: TGTGCCACCAGCAGAGACAGGGTGCCCTACAATGAGCAGTTCTTC. This translates into CATSRDRVPYNEQFF. The chain recombines TRBV15 with TRBJ2-1, with D possibly matching TRBD1 (5 bases). The CDR3 sequence is 15 residues long. The ends were cut back, 0 bases at V and 2 bases at J, with 8 bases in the middle. Germline CDR1 reads LNHNV; CDR2 reads YYDKDF (reference sequence).

This clone was seen a handful of times. Other DNA sequences in this sample translate to the same CDR3. The V and J genes are TRBV6-5 and TRBJ2-7; 13 bases line up with TRBD2. The V gene's germline CDR1 is MNHEY and CDR2 SVGAGI. V lost 5 bases, J lost 2 bases, and 3 bases stayed unmatched. CDR3 length equals 15 residues. In nucleotides, the CDR3 is TGTGCCAGCAGTCCTACTAGCGGGGGGGCCTACGAGCAGTACTTC. It is translated as CASSPTSGGAYEQYF.

The chain uses TRBV7-9 and TRBJ2-7, with D tentatively TRBD2 (6 bases). CDR1 and CDR2 (germline): SEHNR, FQNEAQ (reference sequence). The CDR3 sequence is 16 residues long. Deletions cut 6 bases from V and 4 bases from J, with 22 bases between. The CDR3 here is CASRDSRDGGSYEQYF. CDR3 DNA sequence: TGTGCCAGCAGGGACTCAAGGGACGGGGGTTCTTACGAGCAGTACTTC.

The chain uses TRBV28 and TRBJ2-7; D remains ambiguous. The CDR3 runs to 14 residues. Germline lookup yields CDR1 MDHEN and CDR2 SYDVKM. Trimming stripped 7 bases from V and 5 bases from J, with 18 bases between. The CDR3 here is CASIDLRDGDEQYF. The CDR3 DNA reads as TGTGCCAGCATAGACCTCCGAGATGGGGACGAGCAGTACTTC.

This clone appeared once. The V call is TRBV30, the J call TRBJ2-7, with D maybe TRBD2 (7 bases). The CDR3 is 14 amino acids. From germline, CDR1 is GTSNPN and CDR2 SVGIG (reference sequence). V lost 0 bases and J 4 bases, leaving 13 bases between the germline ends. This CDR3 is CAWSVGGGLYEQYF. As DNA, the CDR3 is TGTGCCTGGAGTGTAGGGGGGGGGCTGTACGAGCAGTACTTC.

The gene calls are TRBV4-1 and TRBJ1-5; 9 bases are a match to TRBD1. Losses at the gene ends were 0 bases for V and 4 bases for J; bases not matched to a gene: 10. The V gene's germline CDR1 is MGHRA and CDR2 YSYEKL. The CDR3 has 18 residues. The CDR3 is CASSQERGTGLGNQPQHF. For the CDR3, the DNA is TGCGCCAGCAGCCAAGAAAGGGGGACAGGGCTGGGTAATCAGCCCCAGCATTTT.

This chain joins TRBV13 and TRBJ2-3, with D perhaps matching TRBD1 (5 bases). Trimming left V 0 bases short and J 1 base short, with 8 bases between. CDR1 is PRHDT, CDR2 FYEKMQ, per germline (reference sequence). The CDR3 has 15 amino acids. This CDR3 is CASSLGGLGTDTQYF. DNA for the CDR3: TGTGCCAGCAGCTTAGGGGGGCTTGGCACAGATACGCAGTATTTT. The full variable domain, its missing parts supplied by reference TRBV13 and TRBJ2-3, is AAGVIQSPRHLIKEKRETATLKCYPIPRHDTVYWYQQGPGQDPQFLISFYEKMQSDKGSIPDRFSAQQFSDYHSELNMSSLELGDSALYFCASSLGGLGTDTQYFGPGTRLTVL.

The chain uses TRBV6-1 and TRBJ2-7; unclear D gene. The germline gives CDR1 MNHNS, CDR2 SASEGT. This CDR3 is built from 15 residues. V was trimmed by 1 base and J by 4 bases, leaving 14 bases between them. The CDR3, as DNA: TGTGCCAGCAGTGAAGGTATTAACAACCAATACGAGCAGTACTTC. It is translated as CASSEGINNQYEQYF.